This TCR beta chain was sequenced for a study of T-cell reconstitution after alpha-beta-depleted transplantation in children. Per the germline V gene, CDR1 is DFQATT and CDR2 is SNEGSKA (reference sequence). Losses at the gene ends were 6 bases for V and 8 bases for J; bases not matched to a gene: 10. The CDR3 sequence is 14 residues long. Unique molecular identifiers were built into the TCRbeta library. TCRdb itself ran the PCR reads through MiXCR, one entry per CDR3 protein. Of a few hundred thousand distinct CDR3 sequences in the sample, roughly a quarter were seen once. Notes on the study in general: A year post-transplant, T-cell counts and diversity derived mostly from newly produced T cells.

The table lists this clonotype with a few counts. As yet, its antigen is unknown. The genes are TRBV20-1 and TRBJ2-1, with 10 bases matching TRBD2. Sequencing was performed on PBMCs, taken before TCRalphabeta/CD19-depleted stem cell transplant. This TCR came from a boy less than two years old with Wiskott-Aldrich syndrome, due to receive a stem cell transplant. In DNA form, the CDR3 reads TGCAGTGCCCTCCCTAGCGGGAGAAATGATGAGCAGTTCTTC. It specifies CSALPSGRNDEQFF.